Listed below are T cell receptor beta chains from one sample, sequenced in a study of neurological immune-mediated disorders. MiXCR was run by TCRdb on the 5' RACE reads, yielding one entry per CDR3 protein. Here the sample spans some 33,000 distinct CDR3 sequences, about 1.4% being singletons. The sample consisted of PBMCs. These receptors all come from a woman aged 30 to 39 with multiple sclerosis. CDR3s include the opening cysteine and the closing phenylalanine or tryptophan. The order of the fields is V gene, J gene, CDR3 length, D gene, clone size, CDR3 protein, CDR3 DNA. A D gene is named only where the DNA matches it firmly. For some rows the clone size is stated as once, few or many, or as a class when expanded; others skip it.

V gene: TRBV12-3/TRBV12-4
J gene: TRBJ2-7
CDR3 length: 14
D gene: TRBD2
clone size: many
CDR3 protein: CASSFGGDRYEQYF
CDR3 DNA: TGTGCCAGCAGTTTTGGGGGGGACCGCTACGAGCAGTACTTC

V gene: TRBV27
J gene: TRBJ2-1
CDR3 length: 15
D gene: TRBD2
clone size: many
CDR3 protein: CASSPGGNLGNEQFF
CDR3 DNA: TGTGCCAGCAGTCCCGGGGGGAACCTCGGGAATGAGCAGTTCTTC

V gene: TRBV3-1
J gene: TRBJ2-2
CDR3 length: 11
D gene: NA
clone size: many
CDR3 protein: CASSQYGELFF
CDR3 DNA: TGTGCCAGCAGCCAATACGGGGAGCTGTTTTTT

V gene: TRBV6-6
J gene: TRBJ1-1
CDR3 length: 13
D gene: NA
clone size: many
CDR3 protein: CASATHGGPEAFF
CDR3 DNA: TGTGCCAGCGCCACCCATGGGGGGCCGGAAGCTTTCTTT

V gene: TRBV3-1
J gene: TRBJ2-3
CDR3 length: 15
D gene: TRBD2
clone size: many
CDR3 protein: CASSWGGGAGDTQYF
CDR3 DNA: TGTGCCAGCAGCTGGGGCGGGGGGGCTGGAGATACGCAGTATTTT

V gene: TRBV5-1
J gene: TRBJ1-2
CDR3 length: 14
D gene: TRBD1
clone size: many
CDR3 protein: CASSFLFTGDGYTF
CDR3 DNA: TGCGCCAGCAGCTTCCTTTTTACAGGGGACGGCTACACCTTC

V gene: TRBV5-5
J gene: TRBJ2-3
CDR3 length: 14
D gene: TRBD1
clone size: NA
CDR3 protein: CASSSRGQIDTQYF
CDR3 DNA: TGTGCCAGCAGCTCCAGGGGGCAGATAGATACGCAGTATTTT

V gene: TRBV2
J gene: TRBJ2-1
CDR3 length: 14
D gene: NA
clone size: many
CDR3 protein: CASSEAWGTGEQFF
CDR3 DNA: TGTGCCAGCAGTGAAGCTTGGGGAACGGGAGAGCAGTTCTTC

V gene: TRBV20-1
J gene: TRBJ2-3
CDR3 length: 13
D gene: TRBD1
clone size: many
CDR3 protein: CSARVGGRDTQYF
CDR3 DNA: TGCAGTGCTAGAGTAGGGGGCAGGGATACGCAGTATTTT

V gene: TRBV20-1
J gene: TRBJ2-1
CDR3 length: 15
D gene: TRBD2
clone size: many
CDR3 protein: CSETLAGGTYNEQFF
CDR3 DNA: TGCAGTGAGACGTTAGCGGGGGGAACCTACAATGAGCAGTTCTTC

V gene: TRBV10-3
J gene: TRBJ2-5
CDR3 length: 15
D gene: NA
clone size: many
CDR3 protein: CAIRRWGGGQETQYF
CDR3 DNA: TGTGCCATCAGGCGATGGGGGGGCGGACAAGAGACCCAGTACTTC

V gene: TRBV7-8
J gene: TRBJ1-5
CDR3 length: 13
D gene: NA
clone size: many
CDR3 protein: CASSLANNQPQHF
CDR3 DNA: TGTGCCAGCAGCTTAGCCAACAATCAGCCCCAGCATTTT

V gene: TRBV5-1
J gene: TRBJ2-5
CDR3 length: 15
D gene: TRBD2
clone size: many
CDR3 protein: CASSLQRGPQETQYF
CDR3 DNA: TGCGCCAGCAGCTTGCAGCGGGGGCCACAAGAGACCCAGTACTTC

V gene: TRBV6-5
J gene: TRBJ1-3
CDR3 length: 15
D gene: NA
clone size: many
CDR3 protein: CASSYSQRSGNTIYF
CDR3 DNA: TGTGCCAGCAGTTACTCACAGCGGTCCGGAAACACCATATATTTT

V gene: TRBV7-9
J gene: TRBJ2-7
CDR3 length: 13
D gene: NA
clone size: many
CDR3 protein: CASSFGRDYEQYF
CDR3 DNA: TGTGCCAGCAGCTTTGGGCGCGACTACGAGCAGTACTTC

V gene: TRBV5-5
J gene: TRBJ1-5
CDR3 length: 16
D gene: NA
clone size: few
CDR3 protein: CASSREPGRIAQPQHF
CDR3 DNA: TGTGCCAGCAGCCGAGAGCCGGGGCGTATCGCTCAGCCCCAGCATTTT

V gene: TRBV7-2
J gene: TRBJ2-7
CDR3 length: 15
D gene: TRBD1
clone size: many
CDR3 protein: CASSQTGGLSYEQYF
CDR3 DNA: TGTGCCAGCAGCCAAACAGGGGGTTTGTCCTACGAGCAGTACTTC